This T cell receptor (beta chain) was captured in a study of blood T cell repertoires in COVID-19. For the study at large: T cells, B-cell-depleted T cells, or PBMCs provided the cDNA or gDNA that served as material.

The repertoire was sequenced with immunoSEQ multiplex PCR; TCRdb's copy has only in-frame clones and lacks some. The repertoire holds about 250,000 clones, with about 82% as singletons. The V gene lost 0 bases and the J gene lost 4 bases, with 10 bases spanning the gap. The CDR3 runs to 15 residues. In germline, CDR1 is MNHEY, CDR2 SVGAGI. Sequencing input: PBMCs or T cells enriched from blood (not recorded which). The receptor comes from a woman aged 45 to 65 with acute COVID-19. The rearrangement links TRBV6-5 to TRBJ1-5, with D hard to call. The CDR3 DNA reads as TGTGCCAGCAGTTACTCAGGCAGGCAGAATCAGCCCCAGCATTTT. It specifies CASSYSGRQNQPQHF.